A single sample gave rise to the 25 T cell receptor beta chains below, sequenced in a study of shared clonotypes between healthy human individuals. Profiling relied on immunoSEQ multiplex PCR, and the TCRdb table lists in-frame clones only, not all of them. The sample includes some 2,000,000 clones, 90% to 97% of them seen just once. Sequences were obtained from naive CD4+ T cells sorted from blood. Subset indicated: CD45RA+ positively selected. These receptors were taken from a man aged 18 to 29 in good health.

This clone was picked up one time. V gene TRBV6-5 combines with J gene TRBJ1-1; D may be TRBD1 (5 bases). The CDR3 contains 14 residues. The V end was cut by 4 bases, the J end by 0 bases, with 9 bases between. CDR1 is MNHEY and CDR2 is SVGAGI in the germline V gene. CDR3 nucleotide sequence: TGTGCCAGCAGTTGGGGGTCGATGAACACTGAAGCTTTCTTT. Residues: CASSWGSMNTEAFF.

The chain has TRBV11-3 and TRBJ2-1, with TRBD2 as a possible D gene (5 bases). V lost 5 bases, J lost 10 bases, and 9 bases lay in between. This CDR3 has 11 amino acids. Germline V gene data show CDR1 as SGHNT and CDR2 as YENEEA. The CDR3 DNA sequence: TGTGCCAGCAGCATGGGAGTGGAGCAGTTCTTC. Its translation is CASSMGVEQFF.

The CDR3 sequence is CASSVDRALTEAFF. In DNA, the CDR3 is TGTGCCAGCAGTGTAGACAGGGCGTTGACTGAAGCTTTCTTT. This chain connects TRBV25-1 to TRBJ1-1, with TRBD1 matching over 7 bases. Per germline, CDR1 MGHDK and CDR2 SYGVNS. CDR3 length equals 14 residues. Unmatched junction bases numbered 7, after V lost 4 bases and J lost 5 bases.

This chain connects TRBV15 to TRBJ2-4; 8 positions match TRBD2. Germline V gene sequence: CDR1 LNHNV, CDR2 YYDKDF (reference sequence). The J segment lost 3 bases and the V segment lost 0 bases, leaving 1 base of the junction unmatched. The CDR3 is 15 amino acids. Written as DNA, the CDR3 is TGTGCCACCAGCAGAGATGCGGGGGGCAAAAACATTCAGTACTTC. This gives the protein CATSRDAGGKNIQYF.

V usage is TRBV5-4 and J usage is TRBJ2-3, with 9 bases matching TRBD1. Trimming removed 4 bases from V and 4 bases from J; junction bases left unmatched: 7. The CDR3 totals 15 residues. Germline V gives CDR1 SGHNT, CDR2 YYREEE (reference sequence). CDR3 sequence reads: CASSTGGWRADTQYF. As DNA, the CDR3 is TGTGCCAGCAGCACAGGGGGCTGGAGGGCAGATACGCAGTATTTT.

The J gene is TRBJ2-3, the V gene TRBV5-6, with D hard to call. The germline V and J ends were trimmed by 0 bases and 12 bases, with 11 bases remaining between them. CDR3 length: 12 amino acids. Germline CDR1 is SGHDT and CDR2 is YYEEEE. CDR3 protein: CASSLDVTGQYF. DNA of the CDR3: TGTGCCAGCAGCTTGGATGTCACCGGTCAGTATTTT.

This sequence joins TRBV19 and TRBJ2-3; 7 bases are shared with TRBD2. The CDR3 loop spans 16 amino acids. Trimming cost V 4 bases and J 3 bases; bases outside gene matches: 10. Germline V gives CDR1 LNHDA, CDR2 SQIVND (reference sequence). The CDR3 nucleotides read TGTGCCAGTAGTAGACGAGGGCTAGCGGATACAGATACGCAGTATTTT. Its translation is CASSRRGLADTDTQYF.

This chain links TRBV6-1 with TRBJ1-6; D unresolved. Germline CDR1 is MNHNS and CDR2 is SASEGT. The germline V and J ends were trimmed by 1 base and 11 bases, with 9 bases remaining between them. The CDR3 is 13 amino acids. This CDR3 reads CASSEGRGTPLHF. CDR3 nucleotide sequence: TGTGCCAGCAGTGAAGGGCGGGGAACACCCCTCCACTTT.

CDR3 protein: CASSLGQLIQETQYF. CDR3 DNA: TGTGCCAGCAGCTTGGGACAGTTAATTCAAGAGACCCAGTACTTC. V and J are TRBV7-2 and TRBJ2-5; TRBD1 agrees at 7 bases. CDR3 length: 15 residues. V lost 3 bases and J lost 2; bases outside the gene matches: 6. CDR1 SGHTA and CDR2 FQGNSA come from the germline V gene.

The genes are TRBV7-2 and TRBJ1-4; no reliable D call. Germline V gene lookup returns CDR1 SGHTA and CDR2 FQGNSA. This CDR3 has 14 residues. V dropped 1 base and J dropped 13 bases, with 16 bases sitting between them. DNA for the CDR3: TGTGCCAGCAGCTTAGGGGGTCTCTCGGTGGGACTGTTTTTT. The encoded protein is CASSLGGLSVGLFF.

The chain is built from TRBV19 and TRBJ2-5; perhaps TRBD2 as D (6 bases). The CDR3 has 13 residues. V was clipped by 10 bases and J by 5 bases, with 17 bases between them. Germline CDR1 reads LNHDA; CDR2 reads SQIVND (reference sequence). The CDR3, as DNA: TGTGCCACCGCAGGCGGGACCCACGAGACCCAGTACTTC. As protein: CATAGGTHETQYF.

J is TRBJ2-4 and V is TRBV7-2; 12 bases agree with TRBD1. The V gene end was trimmed by 4 bases and the J gene end by 8 bases; junction bases not matched to a gene: 6. From germline, CDR1 is SGHTA and CDR2 FQGNSA. The CDR3 has 15 amino acids. The CDR3 region is CASSSPGQGAYIQYF. In DNA, the CDR3 is TGTGCCAGCAGCTCCCCGGGACAGGGGGCTTACATTCAGTACTTC. The full variable domain, with the rest looked up from reference TRBV7-2 and TRBJ2-4, is GAGVSQSPSNKVTEKGKDVELRCDPISGHTALYWYRQSLGQGLEFLIYFQGNSAPDKSGLPSDRFSAERTGGSVSTLTIQRTQQEDSAVYLCASSSPGQGAYIQYFGAGTRLSVL.

This clone showed up just once. The rearrangement joins TRBV29-1 to TRBJ1-4; D is unclear. With 7 bases removed from V and 5 bases from J, the gap between germline ends came to 11 bases. CDR1 is SQVTM and CDR2 is ANQGSEA in the germline V gene. CDR3 size: 12 residues. The CDR3 spells CSAAAVNEKLFF. DNA for the CDR3: TGCAGCGCCGCGGCGGTGAATGAAAAACTGTTTTTT.

The V gene is TRBV15, the J gene TRBJ1-5; unclear D gene. Germline V gives CDR1 LNHNV, CDR2 YYDKDF (reference sequence). V dropped 5 bases and J dropped 0 bases, with 11 bases sitting between them. CDR3 length: 15 amino acids. The chain's CDR3 is CATSFKRNSNQPQHF. The CDR3 coding sequence is TGTGCCACCAGCTTCAAGCGGAATAGCAATCAGCCCCAGCATTTT.

The chain uses TRBV30 and TRBJ1-2; D gene uncertain. The CDR3 runs 17 residues. The germline V and J ends were trimmed by 7 bases and 1 base, with 25 bases remaining between them. Germline V gene data show CDR1 as GTSNPN and CDR2 as SVGIG (reference sequence). The CDR3 coding sequence is TGTGCCTCGGTTCCAGGATCCACTCCGGGCGTTAACTATGGCTACACCTTC. It specifies CASVPGSTPGVNYGYTF.

The chain employs TRBV6-6 and TRBJ1-6, with D unclear. Trimming stripped 0 bases from V and 7 bases from J, with 10 bases between. The germline V gene has CDR1 MNHNY and CDR2 SVGAGI (reference sequence). The CDR3 covers 15 residues. The CDR3 sequence: CASSYSGLGNSPLHF. The CDR3 region has the DNA TGTGCCAGCAGTTACTCTGGGCTCGGGAATTCACCCCTCCACTTT.

The V gene is TRBV19, the J gene TRBJ2-5, with TRBD2 as a possible D gene (5 bases). This CDR3 is built from 11 residues. CDR1 and CDR2 from the germline V gene are LNHDA and SQIVND (reference sequence). V shed 6 bases and J shed 8 bases, with 10 bases lying between them. CDR3 in DNA: TGTGCCAGTAGCGCGGGCTATACCCAGTACTTC. It yields the protein CASSAGYTQYF.

This clone has a single count. V is TRBV9 and J is TRBJ2-7, with 7 bases identical to TRBD2. Germline lookup yields CDR1 SGDLS and CDR2 YYNGEE. The V segment lost 3 bases and the J segment 5 bases; nucleotides outside the gene matches: 11. This CDR3 contains 15 residues. CDR3 nucleotides: TGTGCCAGCAGCGCCGTGGCGGGAGCTTGGAACGAGCAGTACTTC. Residues: CASSAVAGAWNEQYF.

V and J are TRBV7-2 and TRBJ2-3; TRBD2 aligns across 14 bases. V trimming: 5 bases; J trimming: 6 bases; junction bases outside the gene matches: 10. CDR1 and CDR2 from the germline V gene are SGHTA and FQGNSA. CDR3 length: 17 amino acids. The CDR3 region has the DNA TGTGCCAGCAGCATGCGACTAGCGGGAGGGAGTGGGGATACGCAGTATTTT. This translates into CASSMRLAGGSGDTQYF.

This sequence joins TRBV19 and TRBJ2-5; TRBD2 aligns across 10 bases. The CDR3 contains 15 residues. Germline V lookup: CDR1 LNHDA, CDR2 SQIVND (reference sequence). J gave up 1 base and V 7 bases, and 6 bases lay outside the gene matches. The CDR3 here is CASKQTSGPQETQYF. The DNA of the CDR3 is TGTGCCAGTAAACAGACTAGCGGGCCCCAAGAGACCCAGTACTTC.

V usage is TRBV27 and J usage is TRBJ2-2; 9 positions agree with TRBD1. The V and J ends lost 4 bases and 7 bases, in that order; junction bases with no gene match: 4. Germline CDR1 and CDR2: MNHEY and SMNVEV (reference sequence). The CDR3 contains 14 residues. The CDR3 DNA follows: TGTGCCAGCAGTTCCACAGGGGGCATCGGGGAGCTGTTTTTT. Translation gives CASSSTGGIGELFF.

The chain links TRBV7-2 to TRBJ2-1; 7 bases are shared with TRBD1. J gave up 0 bases and V 2 bases, and 4 bases lay outside the gene matches. Germline CDR1 is SGHTA and CDR2 is FQGNSA. The CDR3 covers 16 residues. For the CDR3, the DNA is TGTGCCAGCAGCTTAAGGCCAGGGGGCTCCTACAATGAGCAGTTCTTC. Its translation: CASSLRPGGSYNEQFF.

The V and J genes are TRBV11-2 and TRBJ1-2; TRBD1 aligns across 12 bases. This CDR3 is built from 17 residues. Trimming at V came to 2 bases and at J to 7 bases, leaving 11 bases not matched to a gene. Germline V CDR1 and CDR2: SGHAT, FQNNGV. The CDR3 sequence is CASSLLRDRGRRGGYTF. The DNA for the CDR3 is TGTGCCAGCAGCTTACTCCGGGACAGGGGGCGCCGGGGTGGCTACACCTTC.

As to this clone: This same CDR3 is encoded by further DNA sequences in the sample. The chain links TRBV4-1 to TRBJ2-7; the D gene is possibly TRBD1 (5 bases). V lost 1 base, J lost 4 bases, and 8 bases lay in between. Germline-derived CDR1 and CDR2 are MGHRA and YSYEKL. The CDR3 extends over 13 amino acids. CDR3 amino acids: CASSQVQGYEQYF. The CDR3 DNA sequence: TGCGCCAGCAGCCAAGTTCAGGGTTACGAGCAGTACTTC.

The chain employs TRBV5-1 and TRBJ1-1, with D perhaps matching TRBD1 (5 bases). CDR3 size: 14 residues. From germline, CDR1 is SGHRS and CDR2 YFSETQ. Trimming took off 0 bases at V and 7 bases at J, with 13 bases between the two ends. The DNA of the CDR3 is TGCGCCAGCAGCTTGGTAACAGGCCATCTTGAAGCTTTCTTT. Its translation: CASSLVTGHLEAFF.